The present T cell receptor (beta chain) was sequenced within a study of CD8+CD57+ T cells in acquired aplastic anemia. Study as a whole: Average DNA yield from sorted CD4+ and CD8+ cells was around 3 ug. Healthy donors yielded some 11 million CD4+ cell reads on average. Notes on the study in general: Over 25 shared CD8+ CDR3s appeared highly expressed within patients' immunodominant clones.

Trimming removed 3 bases from V and 0 bases from J, with 9 bases in between. This CDR3 region has 14 residues. Germline CDR1 SGHTS, CDR2 YDEGEE. Both TCR beta VDJ combination and CDR3 sequence profiling were carried out. Genomic DNA was the template for this profiling. One entry per CDR3 protein, called by TCRdb with MiXCR from the reads. The repertoire holds some 47,000 distinct CDR3 sequences, with about two thirds as singletons. With respect to this clonotype: Its antigen is as yet unknown.

The rearrangement joins TRBV5-8 to TRBJ1-1; no firm D call. The TCR originated in a human donor in good health, serving as a control. The specimen was sorted CD4+, CD8+, or CD8+CD57+ T cells (not recorded which) from PBMCs. The CDR3 here is CASSYTALNTEAFF. The CDR3 DNA is TGTGCCAGCAGCTACACAGCTTTGAACACTGAAGCTTTCTTT.